The entry below gives a single T cell receptor (beta chain) sequence along with its context. The data originate from a study of blood T cells in healthy people across ages. The use of a sample-barcoded 5' primer and a J-beta primer mix characterized a second PCR of roughly 7 to 11 cycles. Via MiXCR, TCRdb re-called the 5' RACE reads, giving one row per CDR3 protein. This table holds some 760,000 distinct CDR3 sequences, roughly 25% found once. These sequences were also reported in another study, on T cells of mothers and their children. From that study: Evidence of persistent microchimeric T cell clones was absent.

The sequence came from a boy between 10 and 17 years old in good health. Source material: blood.

Here the CDR3 DNA reads TGTGCCAGCAGCTTGTGGAGGGCCGAGACCCAGTACTTC. Its translation is CASSLWRAETQYF. The chain carries TRBV7-2 and TRBJ2-1; TRBD2 might be the D (6 bases). The end of the DNA aligns better with TRBJ2-5, so the J call may be wrong. Looked up from germline, CDR1 is SGHTA and CDR2 is FQGNSA. The CDR3 is made up of 13 amino acids.